The 30 T cell receptor beta chains below were found in one sample sequenced in a study of blood T cells in healthy people across ages. The use of a sample-barcoded 5' primer and a J-beta primer mix characterized a second PCR of 7 to 11 cycles. TCRdb processed the 5' RACE reads anew with MiXCR; each CDR3 protein has one entry. The repertoire includes 910,000 or so distinct CDR3 sequences, roughly half of them detected once, and roughly 23% sits in the top ten. The sequencing input was blood. Every receptor here comes from a woman in her sixties or seventies in good health.

Concerning this clonotype: With a much larger clone just one base away, this may be a read error. The gene calls are TRBV6-2 or TRBV6-3 and TRBJ2-7; TRBD2 agrees at 7 bases. The J call is doubtful: the DNA matches TRBJ2-5 better. The CDR3 has 15 amino acids. Germline CDR1 is MNHEY and CDR2 is SVGEGT. The CDR3 sequence is CASSSATSWEGTQYF. In DNA, the CDR3 is TGTGCCAGCAGTTCCGCCACTAGTTGGGAGGGGACCCAGTACTTC.

The J gene is TRBJ2-7, the V gene TRBV18; 7 nucleotides align to TRBD2. This CDR3 contains 14 residues. The V segment lost 3 bases and the J segment 2 bases; nucleotides outside the gene matches: 4. CDR1 KGHSH and CDR2 LQKENI come from the germline V gene. The CDR3: CASSPGRETYEQYF. CDR3 DNA: TGTGCCAGCTCACCTGGGCGGGAGACCTACGAGCAGTACTTC.

This clonotype showed up just once. CDR3 DNA sequence: TGCGCCAGCAGTGGACTACCAGCCTACAATGAGCAGTTCTTC. Translation gives CASSGLPAYNEQFF. V gene TRBV10-1 combines with J gene TRBJ2-1, with D possibly TRBD2 on 5 matching bases. The CDR3 consists of 14 residues. Per germline, CDR1 WNHNN and CDR2 SYGVQD (reference sequence). Trimming took 4 bases from V and 2 from J, leaving 9 bases between them.

The chain employs TRBV5-1 and TRBJ2-7, with D perhaps given as TRBD1 or TRBD2 (5 bases each). CDR3 length: 13 residues. In germline, CDR1 is SGHRS, CDR2 YFSETQ. Between the trimmed V and J ends, which lost 2 bases and 5 bases, there was a span of 11 bases. The CDR3 region is CASSFQGEDEQYF. For the CDR3, the DNA is TGCGCCAGCAGCTTCCAGGGAGAGGACGAGCAGTACTTC.

In the case of this clonotype: A read error may produce the germline difference seen at one junction end. The rearrangement uses TRBV20-1 and TRBJ2-7; D remains ambiguous. Germline CDR1 DFQATT, CDR2 SNEGSKA (reference sequence). This CDR3 spans 13 amino acids. The CDR3 DNA sequence: TGCAGTGCTCCGCCTCTGGGGTCCTACGGGCAGTACTTC. It is translated as CSAPPLGSYGQYF.

The genes are TRBV7-9 and TRBJ2-6; maybe TRBD2 (6 bases). Trimming took 11 bases from V and 0 from J, leaving 11 bases between them. The CDR3 length is 14 residues. CDR1 and CDR2 (germline): SEHNR, FQNEAQ (reference sequence). CDR3 DNA: TGTGCCCCGACCGGGGGCTCTGGGGCCAACGTCCTGACTTTC. Residues: CAPTGGSGANVLTF.

The J gene is TRBJ2-5, the V gene TRBV6-2 or TRBV6-3; D is undetermined. CDR1 and CDR2 from the germline V gene are MNHEY and SVGEGT. The CDR3 extends over 14 amino acids. With 5 bases removed from V and 2 bases from J, the gap between germline ends came to 12 bases. CDR3 DNA sequence: TGTGCCAGCAGTCTCCCCGGTTTTCAAGAGACCCAGTACTTC. This sequence encodes CASSLPGFQETQYF.

This chain links TRBV20-1 with TRBJ1-5; D gene ambiguous. This CDR3 has 12 amino acids. The V gene's germline CDR1 is DFQATT and CDR2 SNEGSKA (reference sequence). Trimming shortened V by 5 bases and J by 2 bases, and 7 bases separated the two germline ends. CDR3 residues: CSAQRGNQPQHF. The CDR3 DNA follows: TGCAGTGCTCAGCGTGGCAATCAGCCCCAGCATTTT.

This clonotype was seen more than once but under ten times. J is TRBJ2-7 and V is TRBV7-9; either TRBD1 or TRBD2 may supply D (5 bases each). The better agreement between TRBJ2-4 and the DNA end casts doubt on the J call. CDR1 and CDR2 from the germline V gene are SEHNR and FQNEAQ (reference sequence). The length of the CDR3 is 12 residues. The CDR3 loop reads CASSVGTDIQYF. CDR3 bases: TGTGCCAGCAGCGTAGGGACGGACATTCAGTACTTC.

The V and J genes are TRBV18 and TRBJ2-7; possible D gene TRBD2, 6 bases. The CDR3 is 15 residues long. The V end lost 3 bases, the J end lost 4 bases, and 16 bases lay between the germline ends. Germline V gene lookup returns CDR1 KGHSH and CDR2 LQKENI. CDR3 amino acids: CASSPGGGTRYEQYF. CDR3 coding DNA: TGTGCCAGCTCACCTGGTGGGGGGACTCGGTACGAGCAGTACTTC.

DNA of the CDR3: TGTGCCAGCAGTTCAGGCAGGGGAAGCACCGGGGAGCTGTTTTTT. Its translation is CASSSGRGSTGELFF. The chain uses TRBV12-3 or TRBV12-4 and TRBJ2-2; TRBD1 is a possible D gene (6 bases). V was cut by 4 bases and J by 4 bases, with 13 bases left in between. The CDR3 runs 15 residues.

In regard to this clonotype: Being one base from a much bigger clone, this may be a read error. The gene calls are TRBV12-3 or TRBV12-4 and TRBJ2-4, with a possible D match to TRBD2 (6 bases). CDR3 length equals 11 residues. This chain's CDR3 is CATAEGLIRYF. CDR3 in DNA: TGTGCCACCGCGGAGGGTCTCATTCGGTACTTC.

V gene TRBV4-3 combines with J gene TRBJ2-1; 7 nucleotides line up with TRBD1. CDR3 length: 14 residues. After removal of 3 bases from V and 5 bases from J, the junction contained 4 bases not matched to a gene. Germline-derived CDR1 and CDR2 are LGHNA and YSLEER. CDR3 nucleotides: TGCGCCAGCAGCCAGACAGGGTACAACAATGAGCAGTTCTTC. Protein sequence: CASSQTGYNNEQFF.

This chain joins TRBV4-2 and TRBJ2-1, with D possibly matching TRBD1 (5 bases). CDR3 length: 16 residues. Trimming shortened V by 0 bases and J by 5 bases, and 14 bases separated the two germline ends. Germline CDR1 reads LGHNA; CDR2 reads YNFKEQ. DNA for the CDR3: TGTGCCAGCAGCCAAGAAGGGGAAGGCGCCGACAATGAGCAGTTCTTC. Residues: CASSQEGEGADNEQFF.

This clonotype was counted only a few times. The chain employs TRBV28 and TRBJ2-7; D uncertain. Germline CDR1 MDHEN, CDR2 SYDVKM. The CDR3 is made up of 13 amino acids. Trimming stripped 9 bases from V and 3 bases from J, with 15 bases between. The CDR3 sequence is CASISVSRYEQYF. The DNA of the CDR3 is TGTGCCAGTATTTCTGTCAGTCGCTACGAGCAGTACTTC. The variable domain in full, with the rest retrieved from reference TRBV28 and TRBJ2-7, is DVKVTQSSRYLVKRTGEKVFLECVQDMDHENMFWYRQDPGLGLRLIYFSYDVKMKEKGDIPEGYSVSREKKERFSLILESASTNQTSMYLCASISVSRYEQYFGPGTRLTVT.

This chain joins TRBV4-3 and TRBJ1-5; a possible D gene is TRBD1 (5 bases). CDR3 length: 15 residues. Germline assignment: CDR1 LGHNA and CDR2 YSLEER. The V end was cut by 0 bases, the J end by 6 bases, with 12 bases between. The CDR3 sequence is CASSQDSWGGQPQHF. The CDR3 DNA reads as TGCGCCAGCAGCCAAGATTCGTGGGGGGGTCAGCCCCAGCATTTT.

This clonotype turned up a few times. The J gene is TRBJ2-4, the V gene TRBV10-3, with 10 bases lining up with TRBD2. The J call may be mistaken, given a closer DNA end match to TRBJ2-7. The CDR3 loop spans 15 amino acids. Germline lookup yields CDR1 ENHRY and CDR2 SYGVKD. The CDR3 reads CAISGTSGIGYEQYF. The CDR3 DNA sequence: TGTGCCATCAGTGGAACTAGCGGGATTGGCTACGAGCAGTACTTC.

On this clonotype: Compared with germline, one end of the junction differs, possibly owing to a read error. This chain connects TRBV7-8 to TRBJ1-5; D is perhaps TRBD1 (6 bases). Germline V gene lookup returns CDR1 SGHVS and CDR2 FQNEAQ. The CDR3 covers 15 residues. The DNA for the CDR3 is TGTGCCAGCAGCTCACCAGGGGATAGCGATCAGCCCCAGCATTTT. Translating it yields CASSSPGDSDQPQHF.

J is TRBJ2-1 and V is TRBV7-7, with TRBD2 matching over 11 bases. V gave up 2 bases and J gave up 7 bases; unmatched junction bases: 7. CDR3 length: 16 residues. Germline loops: CDR1 SSHAT, CDR2 FNYEAQ (reference sequence). The chain's CDR3 is CASSLSPLAGENEQFF. CDR3 coding DNA: TGTGCCAGCAGCTTATCCCCACTAGCGGGAGAAAATGAGCAGTTCTTC.

This sequence joins TRBV5-1 and TRBJ2-7, with 7 nucleotides matching TRBD2. Trimming removed 2 bases from V and 2 bases from J; junction bases left unmatched: 7. The length of the CDR3 is 15 residues. Germline CDR1 reads SGHRS; CDR2 reads YFSETQ. Written as DNA, the CDR3 is TGCGCCAGCAGCTTCAGCGGGATCCCCCCCTACGAGCAGTACTTC. Translating gives CASSFSGIPPYEQYF.

This clonotype was recorded only once. This rearrangement joins TRBV28 to TRBJ2-7, with 8 bases fitting TRBD2. The trim removed 7 bases at V and 2 bases at J, leaving 4 bases unmatched. The CDR3 has 13 residues. Per germline, CDR1 MDHEN and CDR2 SYDVKM. The chain's CDR3 is CASNGLAPYEQYF. As DNA, the CDR3 is TGTGCCAGCAACGGACTAGCTCCCTACGAGCAGTACTTC.

This clonotype was observed a few times. The chain links TRBV7-9 to TRBJ2-1; D is uncertain. Germline assignment: CDR1 SEHNR and CDR2 FQNEAQ (reference sequence). The CDR3 extends over 13 amino acids. V was clipped by 6 bases and J by 5 bases, with 11 bases between them. The DNA for the CDR3 is TGTGCCAGCAGGGTTGGAAATGACAATGAGCAGTTCTTC. Its translation is CASRVGNDNEQFF. Using reference TRBV7-9 and TRBJ2-1 for the parts outside the CDR3, the full variable domain is DTGVSQNPRHKITKRGQNVTFRCDPISEHNRLYWYRQTLGQGPEFLTYFQNEAQLEKSRLLSDRFSAERPKGSFSTLEIQRTEQGDSAMYLCASRVGNDNEQFFGPGTRLTVL.

The gene calls are TRBV3-1 and TRBJ2-5; D might be TRBD2 (5 bases). There are 17 residues in the CDR3. Looked up from germline, CDR1 is LGHDT and CDR2 is YNNKEL (reference sequence). V gave up 0 bases and J gave up 1 base, with 15 bases separating them. The CDR3 sequence: CASSQEVAGFPQETQYF. CDR3 DNA: TGTGCCAGCAGCCAAGAGGTGGCGGGTTTCCCCCAAGAGACCCAGTACTTC.

The chain couples TRBV7-6 to TRBJ2-3, with D tentatively TRBD1 (5 bases). The CDR3 consists of 15 residues. In germline, CDR1 is SGHVS, CDR2 FNYEAQ. V gave up 5 bases and J gave up 8 bases, with 20 bases separating them. The CDR3 protein is CASSPLRVPQGTQYF. The CDR3 nucleotides read TGTGCCAGCAGCCCACTTAGAGTCCCGCAGGGTACGCAGTATTTT.

A note on this clonotype: Mismatch with germline at one junction end may stem from a read error. The chain's CDR3 is CASSKGQGEYELYF. CDR3 coding DNA: TGTGCCAGCAGTAAGGGACAGGGGGAGTACGAGCTGTACTTC. The chain carries TRBV12-3 or TRBV12-4 and TRBJ2-7, with 11 bases that match TRBD1. CDR3 length: 14 amino acids.

This clonotype was counted between two and nine times. The J gene is TRBJ2-3, the V gene TRBV4-2, with 7 positions matching TRBD2. The V segment lost 0 bases and the J segment 3 bases; nucleotides outside the gene matches: 12. This CDR3 comprises 18 residues. CDR1 and CDR2 (germline): LGHNA, YNFKEQ. CDR3 bases: TGTGCCAGCAGCCAAGATCTTGTTGGCGGGAGTTTTACAGATACGCAGTATTTT. Translating it yields CASSQDLVGGSFTDTQYF.

The chain is built from TRBV7-7 and TRBJ2-5; maybe TRBD2 (6 bases). CDR1 and CDR2 (germline): SSHAT, FNYEAQ (reference sequence). V was clipped by 5 bases and J by 3 bases, with 13 bases between them. The CDR3 consists of 14 residues. CDR3 nucleotides: TGTGCCAGCAGCCCCTCTTGGGGGGAAGAGACCCAGTACTTC. It encodes CASSPSWGEETQYF. Complete variable domain (other parts from reference TRBV7-7 and TRBJ2-5): GAGVSQSPRYKVTKRGQDVTLRCDPISSHATLYWYQQALGQGPEFLTYFNYEAQPDKSGLPSDRFSAERPEGSISTLTIQRTEQRDSAMYRCASSPSWGEETQYFGPGTRLLVL.

The V and J genes are TRBV7-8 and TRBJ2-1, with D perhaps matching TRBD2 (5 bases). Per the germline V gene, CDR1 is SGHVS and CDR2 is FQNEAQ. The CDR3 contains 14 residues. V was pared by 5 bases and J by 7 bases, with 15 bases between. CDR3 nucleotide sequence: TGTGCCAGCAGCCGAGGGATTCCAAGGAATGAGCAGTTCTTC. Translating it yields CASSRGIPRNEQFF.

The CDR3: CASSFEGVGTDTQYF. CDR3 nucleotides: TGTGCCAGCAGCTTTGAGGGGGTGGGCACAGATACGCAGTATTTT. The genes are TRBV11-2 and TRBJ2-3; D is possibly TRBD1 (6 bases). Germline CDR1 is SGHAT and CDR2 is FQNNGV. Trimming took off 3 bases at V and 1 base at J, with 11 bases between the two ends. The CDR3 is 15 residues long.

This chain's CDR3 is CASKSAGEKLFF. CDR3 nucleotides: TGTGCCAGCAAGTCGGCGGGTGAAAAACTGTTTTTT. The V and J genes are TRBV12-3 or TRBV12-4 and TRBJ1-4, with no clear D. V gave up 7 bases and J gave up 7 bases, with 10 bases separating them. CDR3 length: 12 residues.